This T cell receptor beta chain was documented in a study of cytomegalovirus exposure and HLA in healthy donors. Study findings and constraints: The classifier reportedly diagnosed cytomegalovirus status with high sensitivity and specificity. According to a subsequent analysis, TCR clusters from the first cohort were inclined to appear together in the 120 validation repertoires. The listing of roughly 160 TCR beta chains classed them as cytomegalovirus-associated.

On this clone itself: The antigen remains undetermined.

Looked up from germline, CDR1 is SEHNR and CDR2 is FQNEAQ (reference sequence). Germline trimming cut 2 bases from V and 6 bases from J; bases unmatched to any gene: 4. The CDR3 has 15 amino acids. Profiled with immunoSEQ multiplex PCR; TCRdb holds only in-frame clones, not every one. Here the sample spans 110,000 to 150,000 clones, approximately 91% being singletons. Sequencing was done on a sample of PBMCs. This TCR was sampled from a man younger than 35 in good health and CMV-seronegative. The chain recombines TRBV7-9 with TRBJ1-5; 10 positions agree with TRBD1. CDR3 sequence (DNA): TGTGCCAGCAGCTTAATGACAGGGGGCCCTCAGCCCCAGCATTTT. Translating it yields CASSLMTGGPQPQHF.